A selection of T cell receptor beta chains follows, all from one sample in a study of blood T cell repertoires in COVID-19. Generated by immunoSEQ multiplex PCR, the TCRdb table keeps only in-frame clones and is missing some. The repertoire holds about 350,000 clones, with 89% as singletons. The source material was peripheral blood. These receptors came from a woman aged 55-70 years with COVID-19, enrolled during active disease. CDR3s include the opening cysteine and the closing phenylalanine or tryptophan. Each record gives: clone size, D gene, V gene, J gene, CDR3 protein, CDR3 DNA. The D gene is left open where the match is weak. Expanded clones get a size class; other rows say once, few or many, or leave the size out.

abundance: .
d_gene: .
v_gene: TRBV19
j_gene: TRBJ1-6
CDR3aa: CASSIRGSYNSPLHF
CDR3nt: TGTGCCAGTAGTATAAGGGGCTCCTATAATTCACCCCTCCACTTT

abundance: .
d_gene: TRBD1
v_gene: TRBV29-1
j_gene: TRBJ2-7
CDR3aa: CSVWGQGSYEQYF
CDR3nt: TGCAGCGTTTGGGGACAGGGTTCCTACGAGCAGTACTTC

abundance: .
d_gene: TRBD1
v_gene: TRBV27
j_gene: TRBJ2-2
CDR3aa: CASSLGTGATGELFF
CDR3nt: TGTGCCAGCAGTTTAGGGACAGGGGCCACCGGGGAGCTGTTTTTT

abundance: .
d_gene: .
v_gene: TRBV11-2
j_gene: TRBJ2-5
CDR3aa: CASSFISGGDPRGTQYF
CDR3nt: TGTGCCAGCAGCTTCATCTCGGGGGGCGATCCTCGGGGGACCCAGTACTTC

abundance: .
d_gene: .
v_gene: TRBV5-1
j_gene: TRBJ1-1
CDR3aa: CASSGNTMRTEAFF
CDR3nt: TGCGCCAGCAGCGGAAATACAATGAGGACTGAAGCTTTCTTT

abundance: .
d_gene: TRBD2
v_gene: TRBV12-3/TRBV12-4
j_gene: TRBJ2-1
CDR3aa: CASSSGLANEQFF
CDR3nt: TGTGCCAGCAGTTCCGGACTAGCCAATGAGCAGTTCTTC

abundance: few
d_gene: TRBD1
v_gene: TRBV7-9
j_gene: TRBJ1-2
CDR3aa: CASSVGQGAYGYTF
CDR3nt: TGTGCCAGCAGCGTCGGACAGGGGGCTTATGGCTACACCTTC

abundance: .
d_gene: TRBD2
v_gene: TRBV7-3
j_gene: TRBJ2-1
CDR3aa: CASSAQSGGKQFF
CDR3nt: TGTGCCAGCAGCGCGCAGAGCGGGGGTAAGCAGTTCTTC

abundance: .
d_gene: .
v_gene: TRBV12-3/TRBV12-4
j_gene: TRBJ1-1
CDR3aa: CASSLMGGGIFF
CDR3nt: TGTGCCAGCAGTTTGATGGGCGGAGGGATTTTCTTT

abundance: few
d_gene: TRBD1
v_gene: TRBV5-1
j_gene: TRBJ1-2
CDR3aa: CASSRGAQGADGYTF
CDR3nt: TGCGCCAGCAGCCGCGGCGCACAGGGGGCGGATGGCTACACCTTC

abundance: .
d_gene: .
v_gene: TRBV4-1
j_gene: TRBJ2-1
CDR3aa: CASSQPYNEQFF
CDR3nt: TGCGCCAGCAGCCAACCTTACAATGAGCAGTTCTTC

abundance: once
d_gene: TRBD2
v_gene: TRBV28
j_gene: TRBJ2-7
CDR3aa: CASTDGGMNEQYF
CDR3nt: TGTGCCAGCACTGACGGGGGGATGAACGAGCAGTACTTC

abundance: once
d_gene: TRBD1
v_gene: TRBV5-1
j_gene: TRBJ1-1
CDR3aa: CASSLGDSPNTEAFF
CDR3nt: TGCGCCAGCAGCTTGGGGGACAGCCCTAACACTGAAGCTTTCTTT

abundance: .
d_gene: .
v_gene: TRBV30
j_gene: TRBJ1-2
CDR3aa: CAWTRVGQLYGYTF
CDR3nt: TGTGCCTGGACCCGCGTAGGACAGCTCTATGGCTACACCTTC

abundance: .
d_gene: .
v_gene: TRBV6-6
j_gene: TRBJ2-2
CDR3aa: CASSPGGRETGELFF
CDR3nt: TGTGCCAGCAGCCCCGGAGGTCGGGAGACCGGGGAGCTGTTTTTT

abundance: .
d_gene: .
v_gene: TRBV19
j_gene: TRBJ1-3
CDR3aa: CASSMLRSSGNTIYF
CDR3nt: TGTGCCAGTAGTATGCTGAGGTCCTCTGGAAACACCATATATTTT

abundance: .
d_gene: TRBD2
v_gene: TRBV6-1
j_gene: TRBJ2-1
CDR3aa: CASSAGLAGGSDNEQFF
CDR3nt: TGTGCCAGCAGTGCTGGACTAGCGGGGGGATCAGACAATGAGCAGTTCTTC

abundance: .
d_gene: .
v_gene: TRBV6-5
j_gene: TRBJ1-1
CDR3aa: CASNRGSEVLGEAFF
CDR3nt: TGTGCCAGCAATAGGGGTTCGGAAGTCCTCGGTGAAGCTTTCTTT

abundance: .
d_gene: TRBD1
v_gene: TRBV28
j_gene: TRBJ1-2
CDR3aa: CASSLGGGVRYGYTF
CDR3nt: TGTGCCAGCAGTTTAGGAGGGGGCGTTCGCTATGGCTACACCTTC

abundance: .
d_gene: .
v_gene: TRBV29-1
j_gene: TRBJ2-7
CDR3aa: CSALAGWYEQYF
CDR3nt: TGCAGCGCTTTAGCAGGGTGGTACGAGCAGTACTTC

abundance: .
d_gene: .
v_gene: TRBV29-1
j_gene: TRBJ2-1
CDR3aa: CSVEGAGNRNNEQFF
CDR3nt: TGCAGCGTTGAAGGGGCAGGCAACAGAAACAATGAGCAGTTCTTC

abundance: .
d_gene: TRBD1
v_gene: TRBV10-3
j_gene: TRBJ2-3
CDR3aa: CAIRPQGTDTQYF
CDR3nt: TGTGCCATCAGACCACAGGGGACAGATACGCAGTATTTT

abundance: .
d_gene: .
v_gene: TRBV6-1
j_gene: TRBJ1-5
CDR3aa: CASSEAGAGNQPQHF
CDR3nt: TGTGCCAGCAGTGAAGCGGGAGCGGGCAATCAGCCCCAGCATTTT

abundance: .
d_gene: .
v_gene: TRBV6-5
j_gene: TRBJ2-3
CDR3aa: CASKPQGSTDTQYF
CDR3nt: TGTGCCAGCAAACCACAGGGTAGTACAGATACGCAGTATTTT

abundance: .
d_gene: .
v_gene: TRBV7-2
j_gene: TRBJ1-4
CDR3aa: CASSLYSGKLFF
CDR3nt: TGTGCCAGCAGCTTATACAGCGGAAAACTGTTTTTT

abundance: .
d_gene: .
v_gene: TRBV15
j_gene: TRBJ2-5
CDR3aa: CATSSIVSGETQYF
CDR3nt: TGTGCCACCAGCAGCATAGTGTCGGGGGAGACCCAGTACTTC

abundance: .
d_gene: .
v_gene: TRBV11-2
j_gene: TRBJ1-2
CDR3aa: CASSFAITGNRNGYTF
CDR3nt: TGTGCCAGCAGCTTCGCGATTACAGGGAATAGGAATGGCTACACCTTC

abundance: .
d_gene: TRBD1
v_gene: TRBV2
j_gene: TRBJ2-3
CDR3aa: CASSFDRGSTDTQYF
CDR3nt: TGTGCCAGCAGTTTCGACAGGGGCAGCACAGATACGCAGTATTTT

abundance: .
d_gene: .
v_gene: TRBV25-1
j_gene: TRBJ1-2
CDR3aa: CASTGGGHGYTF
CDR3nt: TGTGCCAGCACCGGGGGTGGCCATGGCTACACCTTC

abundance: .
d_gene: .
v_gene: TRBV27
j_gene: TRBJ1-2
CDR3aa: CASSSSQGYYGYTF
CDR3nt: TGTGCCAGCAGTTCATCCCAGGGCTACTATGGCTACACCTTC

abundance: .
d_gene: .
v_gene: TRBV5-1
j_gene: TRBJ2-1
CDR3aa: CASSLRASGGNEQFF
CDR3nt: TGCGCCAGCAGCTTGAGGGCTAGTGGAGGGAATGAGCAGTTCTTC

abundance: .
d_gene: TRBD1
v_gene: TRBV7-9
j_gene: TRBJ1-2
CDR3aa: CASSSGQGDVYGYTF
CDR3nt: TGTGCCAGCAGCTCTGGACAGGGGGACGTCTATGGCTACACCTTC

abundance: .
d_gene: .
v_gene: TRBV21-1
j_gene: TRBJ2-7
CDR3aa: CANSPGRGDYEQYF
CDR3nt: TGTGCCAACAGCCCAGGGAGGGGGGACTACGAGCAGTACTTC

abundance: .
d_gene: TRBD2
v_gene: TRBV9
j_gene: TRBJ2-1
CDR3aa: CASSNKRGRYNEQFF
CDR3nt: TGTGCCAGCAGTAATAAGCGGGGGCGATACAATGAGCAGTTCTTC

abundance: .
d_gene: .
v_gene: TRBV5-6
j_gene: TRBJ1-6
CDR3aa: CASSPTRGSPLHF
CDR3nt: TGTGCCAGCAGCCCGACAAGGGGGTCACCCCTCCACTTT

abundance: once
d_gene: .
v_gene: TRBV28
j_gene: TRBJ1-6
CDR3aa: CASSPPSRGSPLHF
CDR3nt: TGTGCCAGCAGTCCTCCCTCAAGGGGTTCACCCCTCCACTTT

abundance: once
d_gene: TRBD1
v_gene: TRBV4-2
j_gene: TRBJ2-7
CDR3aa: CASSPSPNRGQYEQYF
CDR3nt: TGTGCCAGCAGCCCGTCCCCGAACAGGGGGCAGTACGAGCAGTACTTC

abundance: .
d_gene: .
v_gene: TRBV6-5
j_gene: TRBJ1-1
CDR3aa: CASRLQANTEAFF
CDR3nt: TGTGCCAGCAGGTTACAGGCGAACACTGAAGCTTTCTTT

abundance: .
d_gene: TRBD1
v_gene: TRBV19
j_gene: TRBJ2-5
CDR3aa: CASSMGQGAWETQYF
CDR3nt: TGTGCCAGTAGTATGGGACAGGGGGCTTGGGAGACCCAGTACTTC

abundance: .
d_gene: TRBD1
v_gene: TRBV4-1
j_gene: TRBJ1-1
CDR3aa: CASSQPTGGNTEAFF
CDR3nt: TGCGCCAGCAGCCAGCCGACAGGGGGCAACACTGAAGCTTTCTTT

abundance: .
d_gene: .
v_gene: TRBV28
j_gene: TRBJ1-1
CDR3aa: CASSGGAGYTEAFF
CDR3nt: TGTGCCAGCAGTGGCGGGGCAGGGTACACTGAAGCTTTCTTT

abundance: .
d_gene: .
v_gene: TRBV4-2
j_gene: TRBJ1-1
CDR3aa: CASSQDPQGFGTEAFF
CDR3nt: TGTGCCAGCAGCCAAGACCCCCAGGGGTTCGGCACTGAAGCTTTCTTT

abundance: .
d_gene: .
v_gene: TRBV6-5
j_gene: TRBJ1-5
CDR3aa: CASSRAQGGQPQHF
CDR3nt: TGTGCCAGCAGTCGAGCGCAGGGTGGGCAGCCCCAGCATTTT

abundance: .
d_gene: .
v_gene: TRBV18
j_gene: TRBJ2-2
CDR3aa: CASLWQTNTGELFF
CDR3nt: TGTGCCAGCTTATGGCAGACGAACACCGGGGAGCTGTTTTTT

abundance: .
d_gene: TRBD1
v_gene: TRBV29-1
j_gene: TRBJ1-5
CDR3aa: CSAAGTGNQPQHF
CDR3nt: TGCAGCGCAGCCGGGACAGGTAATCAGCCCCAGCATTTT

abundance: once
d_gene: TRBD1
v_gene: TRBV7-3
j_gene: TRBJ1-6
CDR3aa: CASSSGTGRNSPLHF
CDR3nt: TGTGCCAGCAGCTCAGGGACAGGGCGAAATTCACCCCTCCACTTT

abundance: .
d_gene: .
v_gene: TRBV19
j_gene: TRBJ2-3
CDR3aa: CASSIPTGFTDTQYF
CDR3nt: TGTGCCAGTAGTATCCCCACAGGGTTCACAGATACGCAGTATTTT

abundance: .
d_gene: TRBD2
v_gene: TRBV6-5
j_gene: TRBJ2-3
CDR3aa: CASSSGLAGGHTQYF
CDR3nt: TGTGCCAGCAGCTCCGGACTAGCGGGGGGCCATACGCAGTATTTT

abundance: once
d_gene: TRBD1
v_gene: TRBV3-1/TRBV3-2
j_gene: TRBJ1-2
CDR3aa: CASSQGQGAFLYTF
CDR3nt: TGTGCCAGCAGCCAAGGACAGGGGGCCTTCTTGTACACCTTC

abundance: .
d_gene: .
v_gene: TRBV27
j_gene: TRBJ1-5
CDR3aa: CASSFGGSNQPQHF
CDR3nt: TGTGCCAGCAGTTTTGGGGGGAGCAATCAGCCCCAGCATTTT

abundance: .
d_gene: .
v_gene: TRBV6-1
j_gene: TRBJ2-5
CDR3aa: CASSEAFAGGRETQYF
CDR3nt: TGTGCCAGCAGTGAAGCGTTCGCCGGGGGTCGTGAGACCCAGTACTTC

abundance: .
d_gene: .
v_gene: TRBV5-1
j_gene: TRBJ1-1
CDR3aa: CASSLSVSRGNTEAFF
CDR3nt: TGCGCCAGCAGCTTGTCGGTGTCCCGGGGAAACACTGAAGCTTTCTTT

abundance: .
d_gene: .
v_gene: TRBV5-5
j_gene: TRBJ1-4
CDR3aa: CASSLWGESSLHFF
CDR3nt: TGTGCCAGCAGCTTGTGGGGAGAGTCCTCCCTACATTTTTTT

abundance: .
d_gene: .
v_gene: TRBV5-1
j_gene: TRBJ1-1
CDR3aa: CASSLGAGNLNTEAFF
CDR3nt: TGCGCCAGCAGCTTGGGGGCAGGAAACCTGAACACTGAAGCTTTCTTT

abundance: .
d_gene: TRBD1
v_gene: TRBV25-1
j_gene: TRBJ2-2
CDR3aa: CASSDPRQGDTGELFF
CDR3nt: TGTGCCAGCAGTGATCCCCGACAGGGGGACACCGGGGAGCTGTTTTTT